Shown below are 5 T cell receptor beta chains from a single sample sequenced in a study of blood T cell repertoires in COVID-19. Generated by immunoSEQ multiplex PCR, the TCRdb table keeps only in-frame clones and is missing some. The sample records 200,000 to 300,000 clones, 80% to 90% being singletons. Sequencing used peripheral blood. Receptors originate from a man at least 80 years old with acute or convalescent COVID-19.

The chain has TRBV19 and TRBJ1-2, with a weak D call TRBD1 (6 bases). Germline loops: CDR1 LNHDA, CDR2 SQIVND (reference sequence). The V gene lost 4 bases and the J gene lost 4 bases, with 10 bases spanning the gap. The CDR3 runs to 13 residues. The CDR3 reads CASSTGEGYGYTF. DNA for the CDR3: TGTGCCAGTAGTACAGGGGAAGGCTATGGCTACACCTTC. Complete variable domain (other parts from reference TRBV19 and TRBJ1-2): DGGITQSPKYLFRKEGQNVTLSCEQNLNHDAMYWYRQDPGQGLRLIYYSQIVNDFQKGDIAEGYSVSREKKESFPLTVTSAQKNPTAFYLCASSTGEGYGYTFGSGTRLTVV.

V usage is TRBV5-8 and J usage is TRBJ1-2; D ambiguous. V lost 0 bases to trimming and J lost 3 bases, with 6 bases between them. CDR1 is SGHTS and CDR2 is YDEGEE in the germline V gene. The CDR3 is 13 residues long. Here the CDR3 DNA reads TGTGCCAGCAGCTTGGTAGCCGACTATGGCTACACCTTC. Encoded protein: CASSLVADYGYTF.

V and J are TRBV10-3 and TRBJ2-3, with D possibly being TRBD2 (6 bases). V dropped 7 bases and J dropped 2 bases, with 10 bases sitting between them. This CDR3 spans 13 amino acids. Germline CDR1 is ENHRY and CDR2 is SYGVKD. The CDR3 nucleotides are TGTGCCATCAACGGCGGGGTCACAGATACGCAGTATTTT. Protein: CAINGGVTDTQYF.

The J gene is TRBJ2-2, the V gene TRBV5-4, with 8 positions matching TRBD2. Germline V lookup: CDR1 SGHNT, CDR2 YYREEE (reference sequence). The CDR3 is made up of 17 amino acids. Trimming cost V 5 bases and J 1 base; bases outside gene matches: 10. CDR3 sequence reads: CASRSGGRAENTGELFF. In DNA form, the CDR3 reads TGTGCCAGCAGATCGGGAGGGCGGGCCGAGAACACCGGGGAGCTGTTTTTT.

The chain combines TRBV12-3 or TRBV12-4 with TRBJ1-5, with D perhaps matching TRBD1 (6 bases). This CDR3 contains 13 residues. V shed 6 bases and J shed 4 bases, with 10 bases lying between them. The CDR3 DNA is TGTGCCAGCAGGGTACAGGGAAATCAGCCCCAGCATTTT. The encoded protein is CASRVQGNQPQHF.